The following is a T cell receptor (beta chain) sequence with its context. This sample was taken from a study of shared clonotypes between healthy human individuals. Whole-study context: Donor composition was a couple of women and a few men, aged 18 to 49.

Germline lookup yields CDR1 MNHEY and CDR2 SMNVEV (reference sequence). The CDR3 has 13 amino acids. Trimming took off 5 bases at V and 8 bases at J, with 15 bases between the two ends. The table came from immunoSEQ multiplex PCR; TCRdb's copy has only in-frame clones and leaves some out. The sample shows 2.3 million or so clones, over 90% of them seen only once. This receptor was obtained from a man between 18 and 29 years old in good health. Some clones in this sample may be carry-over from other donors' samples. The V call is TRBV27, the J call TRBJ1-2; tentative D call: TRBD1 (6 bases). Source material: naive CD4+ T cells from PBMCs. Subset: CD45RA+ positively selected. This CDR3 is CASSPLQGWGYTF. CDR3 DNA: TGTGCCAGCAGTCCCCTACAGGGTTGGGGCTACACCTTC.